This TCR beta chain was sequenced for a study of cytomegalovirus exposure and HLA in healthy donors. It was with 60 Vbeta and 13 Jbeta primers that the PCR ran. The data were produced by immunoSEQ multiplex PCR, yet TCRdb's version contains in-frame clones alone and is incomplete. This table has some 120,000 clones, around 75% appearing once. The CDR3 runs to 14 residues. Germline V gene lookup returns CDR1 MNHEY and CDR2 SMNVEV (reference sequence). V was shortened by 0 bases and J by 5 bases, with 10 bases between the two germline ends. Sample: PBMCs. J is TRBJ1-2 and V is TRBV27; no reliable D call. This TCR derives from a woman between 18 and 30 years old in good health and CMV-seronegative. The chain's CDR3 is CASSLSAGRYGYTF. In DNA form, the CDR3 reads TGTGCCAGCAGTTTATCGGCAGGCAGGTATGGCTACACCTTC.